The entry that follows covers one T cell receptor beta chain sequence. The CDR3 has 15 residues. The trim removed 1 base at V and 3 bases at J, leaving 6 bases unmatched. CDR1 SGHRS and CDR2 YFSETQ come from the germline V gene. The entry originates in a study of T cell responses to AZD1222 COVID-19 vaccine. This table comes from immunoSEQ multiplex PCR, and its TCRdb copy is limited to in-frame clones, with some not included. The sample lists roughly 150,000 clones, around 87% occurring once. Material: peripheral blood, obtained on day 0 of AZD1222 vaccination. The TCR originated in an adult in good health. The chain is built from TRBV5-1 and TRBJ2-5, with 7 bases fitting TRBD2. The CDR3 loop reads CASSLFGGGEETQYF. The CDR3 nucleotides are TGCGCCAGCAGCTTGTTCGGGGGAGGGGAAGAGACCCAGTACTTC. Complete variable domain (other parts from reference TRBV5-1 and TRBJ2-5): KAGVTQTPRYLIKTRGQQVTLSCSPISGHRSVSWYQQTPGQGLQFLFEYFSETQRNKGNFPGRFSGRQFSNSRSEMNVSTLELGDSALYLCASSLFGGGEETQYFGPGTRLLVL.